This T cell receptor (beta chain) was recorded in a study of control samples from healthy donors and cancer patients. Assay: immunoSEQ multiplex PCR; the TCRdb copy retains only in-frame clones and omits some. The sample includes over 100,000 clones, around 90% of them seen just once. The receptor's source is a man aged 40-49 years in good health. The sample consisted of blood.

The CDR3 bases are TGTGCTAGTGGACGAATGCTCCGGGACAGGGGGAATCAGCCCCAGCATTTT. Encoded protein: CASGRMLRDRGNQPQHF. The genes are TRBV12-5 and TRBJ1-5; 11 bases are shared with TRBD1. The CDR3 has 17 amino acids. The J segment lost 4 bases and the V segment lost 6 bases, leaving 11 bases of the junction unmatched. Germline V gene data show CDR1 as LGHNT and CDR2 as FRNRAP.